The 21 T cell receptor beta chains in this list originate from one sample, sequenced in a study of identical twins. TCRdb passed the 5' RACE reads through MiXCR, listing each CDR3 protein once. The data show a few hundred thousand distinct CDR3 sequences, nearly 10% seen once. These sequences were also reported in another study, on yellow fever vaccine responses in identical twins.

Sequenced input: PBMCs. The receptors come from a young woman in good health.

The CDR3 loop reads CASSFTEGSEKLFF. The CDR3 DNA follows: TGCGCCAGCAGCTTTACGGAGGGGAGTGAAAAACTGTTTTTT. This sequence joins TRBV5-1 and TRBJ1-4, with a possible D match to TRBD1 (5 bases). V lost 2 bases and J lost 7, with 12 bases in between. CDR1 SGHRS and CDR2 YFSETQ come from the germline V gene. The CDR3 length is 14 residues.

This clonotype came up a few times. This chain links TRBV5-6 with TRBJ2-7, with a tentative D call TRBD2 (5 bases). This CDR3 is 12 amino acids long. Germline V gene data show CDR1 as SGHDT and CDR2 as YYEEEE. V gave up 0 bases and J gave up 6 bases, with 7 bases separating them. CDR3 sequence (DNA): TGTGCCAGCAGCTTGGCCGCGGGCGAGCAGTACTTC. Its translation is CASSLAAGEQYF. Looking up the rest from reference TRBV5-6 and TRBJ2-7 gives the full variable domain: DAGVTQSPTHLIKTRGQQVTLRCSPKSGHDTVSWYQQALGQGPQFIFQYYEEEERQRGNFPDRFSGHQFPNYSSELNVNALLLGDSALYLCASSLAAGEQYFGPGTRLTVT.

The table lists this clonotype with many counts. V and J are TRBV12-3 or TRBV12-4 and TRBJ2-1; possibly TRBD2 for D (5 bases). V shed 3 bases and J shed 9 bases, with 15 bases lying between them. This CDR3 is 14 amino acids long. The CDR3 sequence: CASSLSSGIREQFF. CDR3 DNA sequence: TGTGCCAGCAGTTTGAGTTCGGGGATCCGTGAGCAGTTCTTC.

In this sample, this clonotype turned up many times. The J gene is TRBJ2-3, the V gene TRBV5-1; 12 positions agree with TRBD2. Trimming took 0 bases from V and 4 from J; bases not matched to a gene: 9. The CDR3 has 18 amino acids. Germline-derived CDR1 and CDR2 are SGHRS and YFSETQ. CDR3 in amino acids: CASSLGSSGRAWPDTQYF. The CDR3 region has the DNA TGCGCCAGCAGCTTGGGCTCTAGCGGGAGGGCCTGGCCAGATACGCAGTATTTT.

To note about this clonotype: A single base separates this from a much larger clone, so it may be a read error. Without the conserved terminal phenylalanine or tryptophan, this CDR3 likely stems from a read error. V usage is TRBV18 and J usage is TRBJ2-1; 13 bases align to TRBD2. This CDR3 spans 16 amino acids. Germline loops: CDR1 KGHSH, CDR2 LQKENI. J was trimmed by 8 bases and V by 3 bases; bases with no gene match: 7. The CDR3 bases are TGTGCCAGCTCACCGCCGGGACTAGCGGGACTACATGAGCAGTTCCTC. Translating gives CASSPPGLAGLHEQFL.

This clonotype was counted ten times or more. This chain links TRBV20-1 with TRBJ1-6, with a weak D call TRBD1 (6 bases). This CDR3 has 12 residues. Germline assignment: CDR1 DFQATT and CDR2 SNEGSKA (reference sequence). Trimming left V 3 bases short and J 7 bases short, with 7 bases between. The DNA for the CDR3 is TGCAGTGCTAGGGGGACAAATTCACCCCTCCACTTT. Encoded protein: CSARGTNSPLHF.

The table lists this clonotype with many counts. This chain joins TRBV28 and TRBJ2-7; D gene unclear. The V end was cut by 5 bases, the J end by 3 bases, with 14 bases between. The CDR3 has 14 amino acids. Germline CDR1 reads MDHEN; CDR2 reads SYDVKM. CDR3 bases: TGTGCCAGCAGTGACCGGGCCAGGAACTACGAGCAGTACTTC. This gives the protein CASSDRARNYEQYF.

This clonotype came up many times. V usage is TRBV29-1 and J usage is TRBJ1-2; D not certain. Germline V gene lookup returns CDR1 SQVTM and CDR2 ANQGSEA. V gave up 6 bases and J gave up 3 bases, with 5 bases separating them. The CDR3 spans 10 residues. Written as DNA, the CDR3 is TGCAGCGTCGAGTACTATGGCTACACCTTC. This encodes CSVEYYGYTF.

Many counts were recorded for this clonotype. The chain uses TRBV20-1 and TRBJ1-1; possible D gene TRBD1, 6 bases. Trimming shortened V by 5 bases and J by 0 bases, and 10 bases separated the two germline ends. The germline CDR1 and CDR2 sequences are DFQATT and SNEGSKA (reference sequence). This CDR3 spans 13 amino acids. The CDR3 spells CSAYDRLNTEAFF. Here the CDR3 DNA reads TGCAGTGCTTATGACAGGTTGAACACTGAAGCTTTCTTT.

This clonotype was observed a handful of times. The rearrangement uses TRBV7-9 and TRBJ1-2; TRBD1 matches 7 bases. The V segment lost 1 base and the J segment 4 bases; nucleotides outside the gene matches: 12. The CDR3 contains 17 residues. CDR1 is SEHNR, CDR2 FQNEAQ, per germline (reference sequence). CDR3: CASSLVPGTDYFYGYTF. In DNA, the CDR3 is TGTGCCAGCAGCTTAGTCCCCGGGACAGACTATTTCTATGGCTACACCTTC. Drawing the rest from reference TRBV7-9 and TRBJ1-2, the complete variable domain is DTGVSQNPRHKITKRGQNVTFRCDPISEHNRLYWYRQTLGQGPEFLTYFQNEAQLEKSRLLSDRFSAERPKGSFSTLEIQRTEQGDSAMYLCASSLVPGTDYFYGYTFGSGTRLTVV.

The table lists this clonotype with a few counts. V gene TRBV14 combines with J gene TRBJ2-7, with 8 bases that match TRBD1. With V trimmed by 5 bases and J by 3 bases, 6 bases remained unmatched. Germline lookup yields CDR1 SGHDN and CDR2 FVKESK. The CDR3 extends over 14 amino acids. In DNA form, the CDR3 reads TGTGCCAGCAGCGGATGGGACAGGTTCTACGAGCAGTACTTC. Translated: CASSGWDRFYEQYF.

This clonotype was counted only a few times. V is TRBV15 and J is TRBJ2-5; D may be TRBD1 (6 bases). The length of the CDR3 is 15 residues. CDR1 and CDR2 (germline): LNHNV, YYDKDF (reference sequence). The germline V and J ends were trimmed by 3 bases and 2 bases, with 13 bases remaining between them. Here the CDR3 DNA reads TGTGCCACCAGCAGTCCAGGGGCCCTACAAGAGACCCAGTACTTC. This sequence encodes CATSSPGALQETQYF.

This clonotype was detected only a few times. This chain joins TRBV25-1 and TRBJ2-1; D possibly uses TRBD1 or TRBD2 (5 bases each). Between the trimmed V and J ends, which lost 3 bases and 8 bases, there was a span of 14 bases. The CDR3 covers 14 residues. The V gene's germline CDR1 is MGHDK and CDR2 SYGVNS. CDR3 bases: TGTGCCAGCAGTGACCCCGGGACGGCATATGAGCAGTTCTTC. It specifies CASSDPGTAYEQFF.

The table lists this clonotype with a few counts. The DNA of the CDR3 is TGTGCCAGCACCGGGACTAGCTTGACCACCCTAGCCAAAAACATTCAGTACTTC. Its translation: CASTGTSLTTLAKNIQYF. The chain has TRBV12-3 or TRBV12-4 and TRBJ2-4; 9 nucleotides match TRBD2. This CDR3 has 18 residues. V was clipped by 7 bases and J by 0 bases; unmatched bases: 13.

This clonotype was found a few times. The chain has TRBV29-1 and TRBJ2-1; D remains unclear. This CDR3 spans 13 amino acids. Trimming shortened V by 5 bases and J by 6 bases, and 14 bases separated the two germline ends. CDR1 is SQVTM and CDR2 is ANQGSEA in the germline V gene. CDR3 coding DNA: TGCAGCGTTAGGGAACTAACGAGCAATGAGCAGTTCTTC. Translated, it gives CSVRELTSNEQFF.

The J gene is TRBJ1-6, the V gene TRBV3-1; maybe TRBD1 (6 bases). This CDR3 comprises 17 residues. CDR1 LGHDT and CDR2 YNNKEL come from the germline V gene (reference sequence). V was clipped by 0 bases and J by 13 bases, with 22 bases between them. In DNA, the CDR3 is TGTGCCAGCAGCCAAGAGGGGGGCAGACTGAGAGGACCCCCCCTCCACTTT. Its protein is CASSQEGGRLRGPPLHF.

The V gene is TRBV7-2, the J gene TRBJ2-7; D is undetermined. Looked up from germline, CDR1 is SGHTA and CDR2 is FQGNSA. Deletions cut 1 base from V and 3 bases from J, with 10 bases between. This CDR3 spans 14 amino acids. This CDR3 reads CASSLELRGYEQYF. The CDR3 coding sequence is TGTGCCAGCAGCTTAGAACTACGAGGCTACGAGCAGTACTTC.

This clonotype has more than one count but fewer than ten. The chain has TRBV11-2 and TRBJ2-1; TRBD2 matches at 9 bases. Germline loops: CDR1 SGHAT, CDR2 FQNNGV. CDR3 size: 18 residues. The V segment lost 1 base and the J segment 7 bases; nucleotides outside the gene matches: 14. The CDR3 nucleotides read TGTGCCAGCAGCTTAGTCCCCGGAGGCGCGGGAGGGAGGAATGAGCAGTTCTTC. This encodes CASSLVPGGAGGRNEQFF.

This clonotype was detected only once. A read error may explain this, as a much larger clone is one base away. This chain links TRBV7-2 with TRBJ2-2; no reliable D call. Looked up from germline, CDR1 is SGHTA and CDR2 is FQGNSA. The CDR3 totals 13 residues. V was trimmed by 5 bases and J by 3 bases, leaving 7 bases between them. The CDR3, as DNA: TGTACCAGCAGCCCCGCGCACACCGGGGAGCTGTTTTTT. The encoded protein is CTSSPAHTGELFF.

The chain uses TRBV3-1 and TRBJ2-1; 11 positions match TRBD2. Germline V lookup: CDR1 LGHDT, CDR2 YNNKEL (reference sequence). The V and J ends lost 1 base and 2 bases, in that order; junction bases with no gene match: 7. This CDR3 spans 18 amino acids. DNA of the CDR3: TGTGCCAGCAGCCAAGGTCCTACTAGCGGGGGACCCTACAATGAGCAGTTCTTC. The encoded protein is CASSQGPTSGGPYNEQFF.

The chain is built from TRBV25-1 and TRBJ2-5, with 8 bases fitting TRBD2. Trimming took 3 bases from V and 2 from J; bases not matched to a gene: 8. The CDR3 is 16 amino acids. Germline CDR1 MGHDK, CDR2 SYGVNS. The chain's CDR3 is CASSDGSGGLQETQYF. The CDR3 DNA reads TGTGCCAGCAGTGATGGAAGCGGGGGTCTTCAAGAGACCCAGTACTTC.